This is a list of T cell receptor beta chains from one sample in a study of blood T cell repertoires in COVID-19. Only in-frame clones appear in the TCRdb table, and some are missing; sequencing was by immunoSEQ multiplex PCR. The sample gives some 260,000 clones, around 88% of which show up once; over 1.1% is in the top ten. Material: peripheral blood. These receptors originate from a man at least 80 years old with acute or convalescent COVID-19. Each CDR3 is given with its conserved first and last residue. The order of the fields is V gene, J gene, D gene, clone size, CDR3 protein, CDR3 DNA. A D gene is named only where the DNA matches it firmly. Size is omitted from some rows. Given values are once, few, many or a class for expanded clones.

v_call: TRBV14
j_call: TRBJ2-2
d_call: -
clone_size: -
cdr3_aa: CASSQGRDTMNTGELFF
cdr3_nt: TGTGCCAGCAGCCAAGGACGGGACACAATGAACACCGGGGAGCTGTTTTTT

v_call: TRBV3-1/TRBV3-2
j_call: TRBJ1-2
d_call: -
clone_size: -
cdr3_aa: CASSQDSRGYGYTF
cdr3_nt: TGTGCCAGCAGCCAAGATTCCCGAGGCTATGGCTACACCTTC

v_call: TRBV9
j_call: TRBJ2-3
d_call: -
clone_size: -
cdr3_aa: CASSRLANTDTQYF
cdr3_nt: TGTGCCAGCAGCCGCCTTGCGAATACAGATACGCAGTATTTT

v_call: TRBV5-1
j_call: TRBJ1-6
d_call: -
clone_size: once
cdr3_aa: CASSLDRVSPLHF
cdr3_nt: TGCGCCAGCAGCTTGGACAGGGTCTCCCCCCTCCACTTT

v_call: TRBV7-9
j_call: TRBJ1-5
d_call: -
clone_size: -
cdr3_aa: CASSSPKGGNSNQPQHF
cdr3_nt: TGTGCCAGCAGCTCCCCCAAAGGGGGAAATAGCAATCAGCCCCAGCATTTT

v_call: TRBV12-5
j_call: TRBJ2-3
d_call: TRBD2
clone_size: -
cdr3_aa: CASGLGSGGSDTQYF
cdr3_nt: TGTGCTAGTGGTTTGGGGAGCGGGGGGTCCGATACGCAGTATTTT

v_call: TRBV27
j_call: TRBJ1-2
d_call: TRBD1
clone_size: -
cdr3_aa: CASTPDRGQGYTF
cdr3_nt: TGTGCCAGCACCCCGGACAGGGGGCAAGGCTACACCTTC

v_call: TRBV19
j_call: TRBJ2-2
d_call: -
clone_size: -
cdr3_aa: CASSQGLGTGELFF
cdr3_nt: TGTGCCAGTAGTCAAGGACTGGGCACCGGGGAGCTGTTTTTT

v_call: TRBV7-9
j_call: TRBJ1-1
d_call: -
clone_size: -
cdr3_aa: CASTYWTTGRNTEAFF
cdr3_nt: TGTGCCAGCACCTACTGGACAACAGGCAGGAACACTGAAGCTTTCTTT

v_call: TRBV5-8
j_call: TRBJ2-7
d_call: TRBD1
clone_size: -
cdr3_aa: CASSQRVGQGRSYEQYF
cdr3_nt: TGTGCCAGCAGCCAGAGGGTCGGACAGGGAAGATCCTACGAGCAGTACTTC

v_call: TRBV28
j_call: TRBJ1-4
d_call: -
clone_size: -
cdr3_aa: CASSPGQRGEKLFF
cdr3_nt: TGTGCCAGCAGCCCCGGACAACGGGGGGAAAAACTGTTTTTT

v_call: TRBV19
j_call: TRBJ1-3
d_call: -
clone_size: -
cdr3_aa: CASSPQAISGNTIYF
cdr3_nt: TGTGCCAGTAGTCCCCAAGCCATTTCTGGAAACACCATATATTTT

v_call: TRBV11-3
j_call: TRBJ2-1
d_call: TRBD2
clone_size: once
cdr3_aa: CASAASSGSDEQFF
cdr3_nt: TGTGCCAGCGCGGCGTCTAGCGGGAGCGATGAGCAGTTCTTC

v_call: TRBV20-1
j_call: TRBJ2-5
d_call: -
clone_size: -
cdr3_aa: CSASHGLETQYF
cdr3_nt: TGCAGTGCTAGTCACGGTTTGGAGACCCAGTACTTC

v_call: TRBV12-5
j_call: TRBJ2-2
d_call: -
clone_size: -
cdr3_aa: CASAPRGKNTGELFF
cdr3_nt: TGTGCTAGTGCCCCCCGGGGGAAGAACACCGGGGAGCTGTTTTTT

v_call: TRBV7-2
j_call: TRBJ1-1
d_call: TRBD1
clone_size: -
cdr3_aa: CASSPWTGGGLNTEAFF
cdr3_nt: TGTGCCAGCAGCCCTTGGACAGGTGGGGGACTTAACACTGAAGCTTTCTTT

v_call: TRBV11-2
j_call: TRBJ2-1
d_call: TRBD2
clone_size: -
cdr3_aa: CASSPPPGGLEQFF
cdr3_nt: TGTGCCAGCAGCCCTCCGCCGGGGGGACTTGAGCAGTTCTTC

v_call: TRBV3-1/TRBV3-2
j_call: TRBJ2-7
d_call: TRBD1
clone_size: -
cdr3_aa: CASSQVPGQGYEQYF
cdr3_nt: TGTGCCAGCAGCCAAGTCCCGGGACAGGGCTACGAGCAGTACTTC

v_call: TRBV4-1
j_call: TRBJ2-7
d_call: TRBD1
clone_size: -
cdr3_aa: CASSRDGTGTYEQYF
cdr3_nt: TGCGCCAGCAGCCGAGACGGGACAGGGACCTACGAGCAGTACTTC

v_call: TRBV7-3
j_call: TRBJ2-3
d_call: TRBD2
clone_size: once
cdr3_aa: CASSLERGGTDTQYF
cdr3_nt: TGTGCCAGCAGCTTAGAGCGGGGGGGAACAGATACGCAGTATTTT

v_call: TRBV7-9
j_call: TRBJ2-7
d_call: -
clone_size: -
cdr3_aa: CASSLATAFSYEQYF
cdr3_nt: TGTGCCAGCAGCTTAGCGACAGCCTTCTCCTACGAGCAGTACTTC

v_call: TRBV7-2
j_call: TRBJ2-4
d_call: TRBD2
clone_size: -
cdr3_aa: CASSFGTSGGKNIQYF
cdr3_nt: TGTGCCAGCAGCTTCGGGACTAGCGGGGGGAAAAACATTCAGTACTTC

v_call: TRBV9
j_call: TRBJ2-3
d_call: -
clone_size: -
cdr3_aa: CASSVTGTSTDTQYF
cdr3_nt: TGTGCCAGCAGCGTAACCGGGACTAGCACAGATACGCAGTATTTT

v_call: TRBV9
j_call: TRBJ2-2
d_call: -
clone_size: -
cdr3_aa: CASSVVQANTGELFF
cdr3_nt: TGTGCCAGCAGCGTAGTGCAGGCGAACACCGGGGAGCTGTTTTTT

v_call: TRBV5-1
j_call: TRBJ1-6
d_call: TRBD1
clone_size: -
cdr3_aa: CASSAGQPNSPLHF
cdr3_nt: TGCGCCAGCAGCGCGGGACAGCCAAATTCACCCCTCCACTTT

v_call: TRBV6-5
j_call: TRBJ2-7
d_call: TRBD1
clone_size: -
cdr3_aa: CASSYWGQSREQYF
cdr3_nt: TGTGCCAGCAGTTACTGGGGACAGTCTCGCGAGCAGTACTTC

v_call: TRBV18
j_call: TRBJ2-2
d_call: -
clone_size: -
cdr3_aa: CASSPPSTAIGTGELFF
cdr3_nt: TGTGCCAGCTCACCACCGAGTACGGCCATCGGGACCGGGGAGCTGTTTTTT

v_call: TRBV5-1
j_call: TRBJ1-2
d_call: -
clone_size: -
cdr3_aa: CASSLRQGRDYGYTF
cdr3_nt: TGCGCCAGCAGCTTAAGGCAGGGGAGAGACTATGGCTACACCTTC

v_call: TRBV24-1
j_call: TRBJ2-5
d_call: TRBD1
clone_size: once
cdr3_aa: CATSDPGTGEETQYF
cdr3_nt: TGTGCCACCAGTGACCCCGGGACAGGGGAAGAGACCCAGTACTTC

v_call: TRBV28
j_call: TRBJ1-5
d_call: TRBD1
clone_size: -
cdr3_aa: CASSLGQGVRSNQPQHF
cdr3_nt: TGTGCCAGCAGTTTAGGTCAGGGGGTGAGGAGCAATCAGCCCCAGCATTTT

v_call: TRBV5-4
j_call: TRBJ1-2
d_call: -
clone_size: -
cdr3_aa: CASSLKGNNYGYTF
cdr3_nt: TGTGCCAGCAGCTTGAAGGGGAACAACTATGGCTACACCTTC

v_call: TRBV9
j_call: TRBJ2-3
d_call: -
clone_size: once
cdr3_aa: CASSPIRGADTQYF
cdr3_nt: TGTGCCAGCAGCCCAATACGGGGTGCAGATACGCAGTATTTT

v_call: TRBV2
j_call: TRBJ2-7
d_call: -
clone_size: -
cdr3_aa: CASSEGLRGVNEQYF
cdr3_nt: TGTGCCAGCAGTGAAGGGCTCAGGGGGGTCAACGAGCAGTACTTC

v_call: TRBV11-2
j_call: TRBJ2-7
d_call: -
clone_size: -
cdr3_aa: CASSLGEVAGLYEQYF
cdr3_nt: TGTGCCAGCAGCTTAGGGGAGGTTGCGGGACTCTACGAGCAGTACTTC

v_call: TRBV10-3
j_call: TRBJ1-2
d_call: -
clone_size: -
cdr3_aa: CALSIQGYGYTF
cdr3_nt: TGTGCCTTATCTATACAGGGCTATGGCTACACCTTC

v_call: TRBV7-2
j_call: TRBJ1-3
d_call: -
clone_size: -
cdr3_aa: CASSLGAESGNTIYF
cdr3_nt: TGTGCCAGCAGCTTAGGGGCTGAGTCTGGAAACACCATATATTTT

v_call: TRBV15
j_call: TRBJ2-3
d_call: TRBD2
clone_size: once
cdr3_aa: CATSRSLPAGLALGDTQYF
cdr3_nt: TGTGCCACCAGCAGATCACTTCCGGCCGGACTAGCGTTGGGAGATACGCAGTATTTT

v_call: TRBV7-2
j_call: TRBJ2-7
d_call: -
clone_size: -
cdr3_aa: CASSQNRGSLNYEQYF
cdr3_nt: TGTGCCAGCAGTCAGAACCGAGGGTCCCTAAACTACGAGCAGTACTTC

v_call: TRBV3-1/TRBV3-2
j_call: TRBJ2-7
d_call: -
clone_size: -
cdr3_aa: CASRPTVSSYEQYF
cdr3_nt: TGTGCCAGCAGGCCAACCGTCAGCTCCTACGAGCAGTACTTC

v_call: TRBV7-6
j_call: TRBJ1-3
d_call: -
clone_size: few
cdr3_aa: CASSLNGGRGTGNTIYF
cdr3_nt: TGTGCCAGCAGCTTAAACGGGGGGCGAGGGACTGGAAACACCATATATTTT

v_call: TRBV3-1/TRBV3-2
j_call: TRBJ2-3
d_call: -
clone_size: once
cdr3_aa: CASSQGTQLPGAQYF
cdr3_nt: TGTGCCAGCAGCCAAGGGACCCAACTACCGGGGGCGCAGTATTTT

v_call: TRBV29-1
j_call: TRBJ2-7
d_call: -
clone_size: -
cdr3_aa: CSVSHSYEQYF
cdr3_nt: TGCAGCGTCTCACATTCCTACGAGCAGTACTTC

v_call: TRBV5-5
j_call: TRBJ1-2
d_call: -
clone_size: once
cdr3_aa: CASSFSGGRANYGYTF
cdr3_nt: TGTGCCAGCAGCTTTTCGGGGGGCCGTGCTAACTATGGCTACACCTTC

v_call: TRBV19
j_call: TRBJ2-2
d_call: TRBD2
clone_size: -
cdr3_aa: CASSISGRLNTGELFF
cdr3_nt: TGTGCCAGTTCCATTAGCGGGCGCCTAAACACCGGGGAGCTGTTTTTT

v_call: TRBV7-9
j_call: TRBJ1-2
d_call: TRBD1
clone_size: few
cdr3_aa: CASSSGTGNFNYGYTF
cdr3_nt: TGTGCCAGCAGCTCCGGGACAGGAAACTTTAACTATGGCTACACCTTC

v_call: TRBV29-1
j_call: TRBJ2-3
d_call: -
clone_size: -
cdr3_aa: CSVPPGGRTDTQYF
cdr3_nt: TGCAGCGTTCCACCGGGGGGCCGCACAGATACGCAGTATTTT

v_call: TRBV9
j_call: TRBJ1-1
d_call: -
clone_size: -
cdr3_aa: CASSVEEGLLNTEAFF
cdr3_nt: TGTGCCAGCAGCGTAGAGGAGGGGCTGCTGAACACTGAAGCTTTCTTT

v_call: TRBV11-3
j_call: TRBJ1-1
d_call: -
clone_size: -
cdr3_aa: CASSLDRDTEAFF
cdr3_nt: TGTGCCAGCAGCTTAGATCGGGACACTGAAGCTTTCTTT

v_call: TRBV27
j_call: TRBJ1-2
d_call: TRBD1
clone_size: -
cdr3_aa: CASSYADRGRNGYTF
cdr3_nt: TGTGCCAGCAGTTATGCGGACAGGGGGCGAAATGGCTACACCTTC

v_call: TRBV6-6
j_call: TRBJ2-3
d_call: TRBD1
clone_size: -
cdr3_aa: CASSPERYRGSTDTQYF
cdr3_nt: TGTGCCAGCAGTCCTGAAAGGTACAGGGGCAGCACAGATACGCAGTATTTT

v_call: TRBV10-3
j_call: TRBJ1-5
d_call: TRBD1
clone_size: few
cdr3_aa: CAISGGDSNQPQHF
cdr3_nt: TGTGCCATCAGTGGGGGGGACAGTAATCAGCCCCAGCATTTT

v_call: TRBV11-3
j_call: TRBJ2-3
d_call: TRBD1
clone_size: -
cdr3_aa: CASSWDRTPDTQYF
cdr3_nt: TGTGCCAGCAGCTGGGACAGGACGCCAGATACGCAGTATTTT

v_call: TRBV7-2
j_call: TRBJ1-1
d_call: -
clone_size: -
cdr3_aa: CASSFSPGDEAFF
cdr3_nt: TGTGCCAGCAGCTTTTCACCAGGCGACGAAGCTTTCTTT

v_call: TRBV5-4
j_call: TRBJ2-5
d_call: -
clone_size: -
cdr3_aa: CASNNKKGDQETQYF
cdr3_nt: TGTGCCAGCAACAATAAAAAAGGGGACCAAGAGACCCAGTACTTC

v_call: TRBV5-1
j_call: TRBJ2-3
d_call: TRBD1
clone_size: -
cdr3_aa: CASSLEGQKSTDTQYF
cdr3_nt: TGCGCCAGCAGCTTGGAGGGACAGAAAAGCACAGATACGCAGTATTTT

v_call: TRBV5-6
j_call: TRBJ1-4
d_call: -
clone_size: -
cdr3_aa: CASSLYLLGGLFF
cdr3_nt: TGTGCCAGCAGCTTATACCTACTCGGGGGACTGTTTTTT

v_call: TRBV6-2/TRBV6-3
j_call: TRBJ2-5
d_call: TRBD2
clone_size: -
cdr3_aa: CASSEGLAGGETQYF
cdr3_nt: TGTGCCAGCAGCGAAGGACTAGCGGGAGGAGAGACCCAGTACTTC

v_call: TRBV19
j_call: TRBJ2-5
d_call: TRBD1
clone_size: -
cdr3_aa: CASKPGTGGEVGETQYF
cdr3_nt: TGTGCCAGTAAACCCGGGACAGGGGGCGAAGTGGGGGAGACCCAGTACTTC

v_call: TRBV6-5
j_call: TRBJ2-1
d_call: TRBD1
clone_size: once
cdr3_aa: CASSYLGQGNYNEQFF
cdr3_nt: TGTGCCAGCAGTTACCTGGGACAGGGAAATTACAATGAGCAGTTCTTC

v_call: TRBV6-5
j_call: TRBJ1-5
d_call: -
clone_size: few
cdr3_aa: CASRSASFYQPQHF
cdr3_nt: TGTGCCAGCAGGTCCGCCAGTTTCTATCAGCCCCAGCATTTT